This passage covers 27 T cell receptor beta chains from one sample sequenced in a study of cytomegalovirus exposure and HLA in healthy donors (dated by TCRdb to the late 2010s). Library method: the immunoSEQ multiplex PCR assay. For the multiplex PCR, a mixture combining 60 forward primers for TCR Vbeta segments and 13 reverse primers for TCR Jbeta segments was used. Here the immuneACCESS table is served through TCRdb, limited to in-frame sequences with V and J called. Missing clones are a known gap in these copies; in checked studies unresolved V genes cover under half, and the rest lacks a known reason. The sample table contains roughly 220,000 clones; only one count was recorded for approximately 80% of them. The top ten hold roughly 3.1% of the sample. Sequencing input: PBMCs. The source of these receptors is a man aged 25 to 40 in good health and CMV-seronegative.

Here the CDR3 reads CASSSGGGPNEQFF. In DNA form, the CDR3 reads TGTGCCAGCAGCTCCGGAGGGGGCCCCAATGAGCAGTTCTTC. This chain connects TRBV7-3 to TRBJ2-1; tentatively, D is TRBD1 (7 bases). This CDR3 comprises 14 residues. V was pared by 4 bases and J by 6 bases, with 13 bases between. Germline lookup yields CDR1 SGHTA and CDR2 FQGTGA.

V is TRBV7-9 and J is TRBJ2-2; weak D call: TRBD1 (6 bases). Looked up from germline, CDR1 is SEHNR and CDR2 is FQNEAQ (reference sequence). Deletions cut 2 bases from V and 4 bases from J, with 11 bases between. This CDR3 is 15 amino acids long. As DNA, the CDR3 is TGTGCCAGCAGCTTAAAAAGCAGGGGCACCGGGGAGCTGTTTTTT. Amino acid sequence: CASSLKSRGTGELFF.

The chain couples TRBV6-1 to TRBJ2-3, with D possibly matching TRBD2 (6 bases). V lost 3 bases to trimming and J lost 11 bases, with 18 bases between them. The CDR3 has 14 amino acids. Germline V CDR1 and CDR2: MNHNS, SASEGT. Here the CDR3 DNA reads TGTGCCAGCAGTGACGGATCGACGGGGAGGCGGCAGTATTTT. Translation gives CASSDGSTGRRQYF.

J is TRBJ2-5 and V is TRBV28, with 7 nucleotides matching TRBD1. Trimming cost V 5 bases and J 2 bases; bases outside gene matches: 5. Germline values: CDR1 MDHEN, CDR2 SYDVKM. This CDR3 region has 14 residues. This chain's CDR3 is CASSPTGAQETQYF. CDR3 bases: TGTGCCAGCAGTCCCACAGGGGCTCAAGAGACCCAGTACTTC.

The J gene is TRBJ2-7, the V gene TRBV2; 8 positions match TRBD1. Trimming cost V 4 bases and J 4 bases; bases outside gene matches: 6. The CDR3 totals 14 residues. CDR1 is SNHLY, CDR2 FYNNEI, per germline. The CDR3 DNA reads TGTGCCAGCAGTGGGGACAGGTTTCGGTACGAGCAGTACTTC. Amino acids: CASSGDRFRYEQYF.

This sequence joins TRBV7-6 and TRBJ2-3, with 7 bases fitting TRBD1. V lost 1 base to trimming and J lost 4 bases; unmatched junction nucleotides: 2. This CDR3 spans 14 amino acids. CDR1 and CDR2 (germline): SGHVS, FNYEAQ. CDR3 in DNA: TGTGCCAGCAGCTTAGAGGGGGCTGCAGATACGCAGTATTTT. This sequence encodes CASSLEGAADTQYF.

The sample holds one count of this clone. The chain links TRBV7-9 to TRBJ2-7, with 9 bases fitting TRBD1. Germline lookup yields CDR1 SEHNR and CDR2 FQNEAQ (reference sequence). With V trimmed by 10 bases and J by 2 bases, 12 bases remained unmatched. This CDR3 is 15 amino acids long. The CDR3 nucleotides are TGTGCCACGGGCCCCAGGGGACAGGGAACCTACGAGCAGTACTTC. It codes for CATGPRGQGTYEQYF.

The rearrangement links TRBV2 to TRBJ2-5, with 9 bases matching TRBD2. This CDR3 is 15 amino acids long. V lost 4 bases, J lost 4 bases, and 7 bases stayed unmatched. Germline lookup yields CDR1 SNHLY and CDR2 FYNNEI. The CDR3 DNA is TGTGCCAGCAGTGGCCAGCGGGGGGTCGGAGAGACCCAGTACTTC. Translated, it gives CASSGQRGVGETQYF.

This clone was seen just once. This chain joins TRBV7-9 and TRBJ2-7; D unresolved. Trimming removed 2 bases at V and 7 bases at J, with 6 bases between. The CDR3 extends over 11 amino acids. Germline V gene sequence: CDR1 SEHNR, CDR2 FQNEAQ (reference sequence). The CDR3 region is CASSLFAEQYF. As DNA, the CDR3 is TGTGCCAGCAGCTTATTTGCGGAGCAGTACTTC.

The chain carries TRBV15 and TRBJ1-5, with a tentative D call TRBD1 (5 bases). Germline V gene lookup returns CDR1 LNHNV and CDR2 YYDKDF (reference sequence). The CDR3 has 17 amino acids. The germline V and J ends were trimmed by 0 bases and 4 bases, with 16 bases remaining between them. CDR3 amino acids: CATSRDLVGGANQPQHF. Written as DNA, the CDR3 is TGTGCCACCAGCAGAGATCTCGTCGGTGGGGCAAATCAGCCCCAGCATTTT.

V gene TRBV6-5 combines with J gene TRBJ2-7; D perhaps matches TRBD2 (6 bases). Trimming took off 7 bases at V and 2 bases at J, with 15 bases between the two ends. Germline assignment: CDR1 MNHEY and CDR2 SVGAGI. This CDR3 comprises 14 residues. For the CDR3, the DNA is TGTGCCAGCACCACCTCGGCGGGGACCTACGAGCAGTACTTC. Translated: CASTTSAGTYEQYF.

In DNA form, the CDR3 reads TGTGCCAGCAGCCCACGGCAGGGACAGTACTCCTACGAGCAGTACTTC. It codes for CASSPRQGQYSYEQYF. V is TRBV7-9 and J is TRBJ2-7; 7 nucleotides match TRBD1. The CDR3 runs to 16 residues. Germline V gene lookup returns CDR1 SEHNR and CDR2 FQNEAQ (reference sequence). V was clipped by 5 bases and J by 0 bases; unmatched bases: 10.

The V and J genes are TRBV5-6 and TRBJ1-1; possible D gene TRBD1, 5 bases. V was pared by 4 bases and J by 0 bases, with 10 bases between. The CDR3 loop spans 14 amino acids. CDR1 is SGHDT, CDR2 YYEEEE, per germline. As DNA, the CDR3 is TGTGCCAGCAGCCCCCAGGGCATGAACACTGAAGCTTTCTTT. Translated, it gives CASSPQGMNTEAFF.

The J gene is TRBJ2-7, the V gene TRBV6-5, with 10 bases that match TRBD1. The length of the CDR3 is 16 residues. J lost 6 bases, V lost 2 bases, and 10 bases had no gene match. Germline V gene data show CDR1 as MNHEY and CDR2 as SVGAGI. The CDR3 DNA sequence: TGTGCCAGCAGTTACATTCAGGGACAGGGGATTGTCGAGCAGTACTTC. Translated, it gives CASSYIQGQGIVEQYF.

V usage is TRBV28 and J usage is TRBJ1-2, with D perhaps matching TRBD1 (5 bases). The germline gives CDR1 MDHEN, CDR2 SYDVKM. The V gene lost 5 bases and the J gene lost 4 bases, with 11 bases spanning the gap. CDR3 length equals 13 residues. The chain's CDR3 is CASSQGTLYGYTF. In DNA, the CDR3 is TGTGCCAGCAGTCAGGGAACCCTCTATGGCTACACCTTC.

This clone has a single count. The V call is TRBV28, the J call TRBJ1-4; weak D call: TRBD1 (5 bases). The V end was cut by 6 bases, the J end by 8 bases, with 16 bases between. Germline V gene sequence: CDR1 MDHEN, CDR2 SYDVKM. The CDR3 totals 14 residues. CDR3 DNA sequence: TGTGCCAGCAGCCCCGGGGGGGGAATCGAAAAACTGTTTTTT. Translated: CASSPGGGIEKLFF.

V is TRBV18 and J is TRBJ1-1, with TRBD1 matching over 7 bases. From germline, CDR1 is KGHSH and CDR2 LQKENI. CDR3 length: 16 residues. V lost 5 bases, J lost 1 base, and 10 bases stayed unmatched. CDR3 nucleotide sequence: TGTGCCAGCTCAGCTTATTCCACAGGGGCGAACACTGAAGCTTTCTTT. Amino acid sequence: CASSAYSTGANTEAFF.

The genes are TRBV6-6 and TRBJ1-1; 7 nucleotides match TRBD1. The length of the CDR3 is 14 residues. From germline, CDR1 is MNHNY and CDR2 SVGAGI (reference sequence). V lost 2 bases and J lost 0; bases outside the gene matches: 0. The CDR3 bases are TGTGCCAGCAGTTACGACAGGGTGAACACTGAAGCTTTCTTT. Encoded protein: CASSYDRVNTEAFF.

The genes are TRBV11-2 and TRBJ1-1; 7 positions agree with TRBD1. The CDR3 is made up of 14 amino acids. J gave up 2 bases and V 3 bases, and 3 bases lay outside the gene matches. Germline CDR1 and CDR2: SGHAT and FQNNGV. CDR3 sequence: CASSLHRGNTEAFF. The DNA of the CDR3 is TGTGCCAGCAGCTTGCACAGGGGAAACACTGAAGCTTTCTTT.

The J gene is TRBJ2-1, the V gene TRBV9; 7 bases map to TRBD1. Trimming cost V 2 bases and J 6 bases; bases outside gene matches: 8. In germline, CDR1 is SGDLS, CDR2 YYNGEE. The CDR3 extends over 15 amino acids. The CDR3 loop reads CASSVTGTVINEQFF. The DNA for the CDR3 is TGTGCCAGCAGCGTCACCGGGACAGTCATCAATGAGCAGTTCTTC.

The V and J genes are TRBV19 and TRBJ1-5; possibly TRBD1 for D (5 bases). Per the germline V gene, CDR1 is LNHDA and CDR2 is SQIVND (reference sequence). The CDR3 has 14 residues. Trimming took off 7 bases at V and 1 base at J, with 11 bases between the two ends. The CDR3 region has the DNA TGTGCCAGTACCGCAGGGCAAAGCAATCAGCCCCAGCATTTT. It specifies CASTAGQSNQPQHF.

The chain recombines TRBV21-1 with TRBJ2-3; TRBD2, the table's D call, lacks a check against the DNA. TRBV21-1 is deemed a pseudogene. This CDR3 has 21 residues. CDR3 sequence: CASSKGRCVKASGGPQDTQYF. Here the CDR3 DNA reads TGTGCCAGCAGCAAGGGTAGATGCGTAAAGGCTAGCGGGGGCCCGCAAGATACGCAGTATTTT.

This clone is a singleton in its sample. The chain's CDR3 is CASSPRGGVGQPQHF. CDR3 bases: TGTGCCAGCAGTCCCCGAGGGGGGGTCGGTCAGCCCCAGCATTTT. This sequence joins TRBV6-1 and TRBJ1-5, with D possibly TRBD1 on 6 matching bases. The CDR3 runs 15 residues. CDR1 and CDR2 (germline): MNHNS, SASEGT. The V end lost 5 bases, the J end lost 6 bases, and 17 bases lay between the germline ends.

The CDR3 region is CASSAGGQGTDTQYF. The DNA for the CDR3 is TGTGCCAGCAGCGCGGGGGGACAGGGCACAGATACGCAGTATTTT. The chain carries TRBV9 and TRBJ2-3; a weak D match, TRBD1 (8 bases). This CDR3 spans 15 amino acids. Germline CDR1 is SGDLS and CDR2 is YYNGEE. Trimming pared 3 bases from V and 1 base from J, leaving 12 bases between. Complete variable domain (other parts from reference TRBV9 and TRBJ2-3): DSGVTQTPKHLITATGQRVTLRCSPRSGDLSVYWYQQSLDQGLQFLIQYYNGEERAKGNILERFSAQQFPDLHSELNLSSLELGDSALYFCASSAGGQGTDTQYFGPGTRLTVL.

This clone was recorded a few times. This chain connects TRBV27 to TRBJ2-7; 10 bases are shared with TRBD2. After removal of 2 bases from V and 2 bases from J, the junction contained 3 bases not matched to a gene. There are 15 residues in the CDR3. The germline V gene has CDR1 MNHEY and CDR2 SMNVEV (reference sequence). In nucleotides, the CDR3 is TGTGCCAGCAGTTTAAGTAGCGGGAGGACCTACGAGCAGTACTTC. Translated, it gives CASSLSSGRTYEQYF.

The chain is built from TRBV5-1 and TRBJ2-1; 10 bases are a match to TRBD2. The CDR3 covers 15 residues. The germline V gene encodes CDR1 SGHRS and CDR2 YFSETQ. After removal of 3 bases from V and 4 bases from J, the junction contained 4 bases not matched to a gene. The CDR3, as DNA: TGCGCCAGCAGCTCCAGCGGGGGGGTATACAATGAGCAGTTCTTC. Protein sequence: CASSSSGGVYNEQFF.

This chain uses TRBV28 with TRBJ2-1; D is unresolved. The CDR3 is made up of 12 amino acids. Germline CDR1 and CDR2: MDHEN and SYDVKM. The V end was cut by 5 bases, the J end by 6 bases, with 8 bases between. The CDR3 nucleotides read TGTGCCAGCAGTCGTCTCGGCAATGAGCAGTTCTTC. Translating it yields CASSRLGNEQFF.